This TCR beta chain is drawn from a study of blood T cells in healthy people across ages. Unmatched junction bases numbered 20, after V lost 1 base and J lost 11 bases. The germline V gene encodes CDR1 DFQATT and CDR2 SNEGSKA (reference sequence). The CDR3 has 19 amino acids. A remark on this clonotype: Its antigen is unidentified.

The second PCR ran roughly 7 to 12 cycles with a sample-barcoded 5' primer and J-beta primers. TCRdb analysed the 5' RACE reads with MiXCR anew, one entry per CDR3 protein. The sample carries roughly 730,000 distinct CDR3 sequences, approximately 60% recorded once. Findings and caveats of the study: A strong correlation between TCR beta diversity and naive T cell percentage was seen.

The chain links TRBV20-1 to TRBJ2-5; the match to TRBD2 covers 15 bases. The sequencing sample was made of blood. The clonotype originates from a man aged 35 to 55 in good health. The DNA of the CDR3 is TGCAGTGCTAGAGTCTTACTTCCGGGACTAGCGGGAGGTAACAATGAGCAGTACTTC. It codes for CSARVLLPGLAGGNNEQYF.